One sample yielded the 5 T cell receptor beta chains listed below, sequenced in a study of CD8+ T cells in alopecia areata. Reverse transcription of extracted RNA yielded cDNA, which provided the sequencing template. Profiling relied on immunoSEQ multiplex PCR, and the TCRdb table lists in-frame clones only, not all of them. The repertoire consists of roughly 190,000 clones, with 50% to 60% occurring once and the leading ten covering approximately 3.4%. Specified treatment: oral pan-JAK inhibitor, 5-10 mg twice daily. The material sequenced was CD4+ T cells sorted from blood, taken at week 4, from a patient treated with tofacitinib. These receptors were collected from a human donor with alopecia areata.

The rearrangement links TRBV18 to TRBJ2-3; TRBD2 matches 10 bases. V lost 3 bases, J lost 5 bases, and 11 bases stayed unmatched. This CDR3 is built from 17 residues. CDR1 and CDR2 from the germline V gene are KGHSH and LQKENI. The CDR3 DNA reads TGTGCCAGCTCACCGGCTTCCCCCCGACTAGCGGGAGATACGCAGTATTTT. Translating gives CASSPASPRLAGDTQYF.

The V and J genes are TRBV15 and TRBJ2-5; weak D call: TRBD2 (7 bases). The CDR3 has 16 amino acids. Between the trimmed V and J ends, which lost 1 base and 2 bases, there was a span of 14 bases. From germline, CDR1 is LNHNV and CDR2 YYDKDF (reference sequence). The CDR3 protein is CATSRAPAGAQETQYF. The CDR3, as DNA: TGTGCCACCAGCAGAGCCCCCGCGGGGGCACAAGAGACCCAGTACTTC. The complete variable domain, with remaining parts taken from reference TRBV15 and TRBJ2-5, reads DAMVIQNPRYQVTQFGKPVTLSCSQTLNHNVMYWYQQKSSQAPKLLFHYYDKDFNNEADTPDNFQSRRPNTSFCFLDIRSPGLGDTAMYLCATSRAPAGAQETQYFGPGTRLLVL.

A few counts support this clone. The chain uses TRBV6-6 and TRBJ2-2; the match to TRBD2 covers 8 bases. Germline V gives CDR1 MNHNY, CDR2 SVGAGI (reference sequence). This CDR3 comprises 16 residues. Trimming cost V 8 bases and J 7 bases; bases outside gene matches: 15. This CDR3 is CASRRQSGGVGGELFF. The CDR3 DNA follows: TGTGCCAGCCGACGTCAAAGCGGGGGCGTCGGCGGGGAGCTGTTTTTT.

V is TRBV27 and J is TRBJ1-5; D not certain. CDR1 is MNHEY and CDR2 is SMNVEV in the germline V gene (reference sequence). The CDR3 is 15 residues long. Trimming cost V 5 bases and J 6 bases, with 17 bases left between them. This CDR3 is CASSANGPGGQPQHF. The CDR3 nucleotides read TGTGCCAGCAGTGCGAATGGACCCGGAGGTCAGCCCCAGCATTTT.

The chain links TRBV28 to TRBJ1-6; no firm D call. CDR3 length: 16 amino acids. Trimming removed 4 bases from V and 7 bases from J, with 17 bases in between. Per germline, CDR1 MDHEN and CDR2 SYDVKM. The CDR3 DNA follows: TGTGCCAGCAGTTCAAACGGACGTCCAGGAAATTCACCCCTCCACTTT. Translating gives CASSSNGRPGNSPLHF.